The rows below give T cell receptor beta chains drawn from one sample of a study of blood T cell repertoires in COVID-19. Assay: immunoSEQ multiplex PCR; the TCRdb copy retains only in-frame clones and omits some. This table has roughly 130,000 clones, 80% appearing once. The sequenced material came from peripheral blood. The receptors were sampled from a man aged 65 to 79 with acute or convalescent COVID-19. Each CDR3 is given with its conserved first and last residue. Fields, in order: clone size, J gene, V gene, D gene, CDR3 protein, CDR3 DNA. A D gene is named only where the DNA matches it firmly. Clone sizes are given selectively: once, few, many, or a class where the clone is expanded.

>NA|TRBJ1-2|TRBV5-1|NA
CASSLWGGGGYTF
TGCGCCAGCAGCTTGTGGGGAGGTGGTGGCTACACCTTC
>NA|TRBJ1-6|TRBV5-5|NA
CASSTRQSSYNSPLHF
TGTGCCAGCAGCACTCGACAGAGCTCCTATAATTCACCCCTCCACTTT
>few|TRBJ2-1|TRBV6-5|NA
CASSYWPEQFF
TGTGCCAGCAGTTACTGGCCTGAGCAGTTCTTC
>NA|TRBJ2-7|TRBV27|NA
CASSLSGRSGYEQYF
TGTGCCAGCAGTTTGAGTGGACGGAGCGGGTACGAGCAGTACTTC
>NA|TRBJ2-7|TRBV24-1|NA
CATSDRIQGSEQYF
TGTGCCACCAGTGATCGAATACAGGGATCCGAGCAGTACTTC
>NA|TRBJ1-2|TRBV5-1|NA
CASSLTALGGYTF
TGCGCCAGCAGCTTGACGGCCCTCGGGGGCTACACCTTC
>NA|TRBJ2-1|TRBV15|TRBD2
CATSRGLAGSTREQFF
TGTGCCACCAGCAGAGGCCTAGCGGGGAGTACAAGGGAGCAGTTCTTC
>NA|TRBJ1-1|TRBV9|TRBD1
CASSWGTGGTEAFF
TGTGCCAGCAGCTGGGGGACAGGAGGTACTGAAGCTTTCTTT
>NA|TRBJ1-2|TRBV6-2/TRBV6-3|NA
CASSLSEYGYTF
TGTGCCAGCAGTTTGTCGGAGTATGGCTACACCTTC
>NA|TRBJ2-2|TRBV7-8|NA
CASSPFVPGELFF
TGTGCCAGCAGCCCATTTGTCCCCGGGGAGCTGTTTTTT
>once|TRBJ2-7|TRBV18|TRBD1
CASSPGQTYEQYF
TGTGCCAGCTCACCGGGACAGACCTACGAGCAGTACTTC
>NA|TRBJ2-1|TRBV5-1|NA
CASSLGGSSYNEQFF
TGCGCCAGCAGCTTGGGCGGAAGCTCCTACAATGAGCAGTTCTTC
>NA|TRBJ2-1|TRBV6-5|TRBD1
CASSTQGNEQFF
TGTGCCAGCAGTACACAGGGGAATGAGCAGTTCTTC
>NA|TRBJ1-2|TRBV4-1|NA
CASSQDTNYGYTF
TGCGCCAGCAGCCAAGATACTAACTATGGCTACACCTTC
>few|TRBJ1-2|TRBV5-1|NA
CASRLWEQGLGYTF
TGCGCCAGCAGGTTGTGGGAACAGGGTCTTGGCTACACCTTC
>few|TRBJ1-1|TRBV19|TRBD1
CASSITGVNTEAFF
TGTGCCAGTAGTATAACAGGGGTGAACACTGAAGCTTTCTTT
>NA|TRBJ2-4|TRBV23-1|NA
CASSPLGGLHIAKNIQYF
TGCGCCAGCAGTCCCCTCGGAGGGCTACATATAGCCAAAAACATTCAGTACTTC
>NA|TRBJ1-4|TRBV29-1|TRBD1
CSVSGGDEKLFF
TGCAGCGTTTCAGGGGGAGATGAAAAACTGTTTTTT
>NA|TRBJ1-5|TRBV4-1|NA
CASRQTVVAQPQHF
TGCGCCAGCAGACAGACAGTGGTTGCTCAGCCCCAGCATTTT
>NA|TRBJ1-5|TRBV18|NA
CASSPRQISNQPQHF
TGTGCCAGCTCACCCAGGCAGATTAGCAATCAGCCCCAGCATTTT
>NA|TRBJ1-4|TRBV19|NA
CASSPQGAPNEKLFF
TGTGCCAGTAGTCCCCAGGGTGCCCCTAATGAAAAACTGTTTTTT
>NA|TRBJ1-2|TRBV6-1|NA
CASSEGAGWDYGYTF
TGTGCCAGCAGTGAAGGAGCAGGGTGGGACTATGGCTACACCTTC
>NA|TRBJ1-1|TRBV10-3|NA
CAIRVSTGNTEAFF
TGTGCCATCAGGGTTTCGACAGGGAACACTGAAGCTTTCTTT
>NA|TRBJ1-2|TRBV2|TRBD1
CASSLGQGANYGYTF
TGTGCCAGCAGTCTGGGACAGGGAGCTAACTATGGCTACACCTTC
>few|TRBJ1-6|TRBV6-5|NA
CASTRDVYNSPLHF
TGTGCCAGCACGCGGGACGTTTATAATTCACCCCTCCACTTT
>NA|TRBJ2-5|TRBV18|NA
CASSEGGETQYF
TGTGCCAGCTCAGAGGGAGGAGAGACCCAGTACTTC
>NA|TRBJ2-7|TRBV5-6|NA
CASSLSAVPYEQYF
TGTGCCAGCAGCTTGTCGGCGGTACCCTACGAGCAGTACTTC
>NA|TRBJ2-1|TRBV5-1|TRBD2
CASSDGLDYNEQFF
TGCGCCAGCAGCGATGGACTAGATTACAATGAGCAGTTCTTC
>NA|TRBJ1-2|TRBV5-1|NA
CASSLAAFPDRRFYGYTF
TGCGCCAGCAGCTTGGCAGCGTTCCCCGACAGAAGGTTTTATGGCTACACCTTC
>NA|TRBJ2-5|TRBV5-4|TRBD1
CASSLDRGETQYF
TGTGCCAGCAGCTTGGACAGGGGAGAGACCCAGTACTTC
>NA|TRBJ1-3|TRBV25-1|TRBD1
CASSDRGSGNTIYF
TGTGCCAGCAGCGACAGGGGGTCTGGAAACACCATATATTTT
>NA|TRBJ2-6|TRBV7-8|TRBD1
CASSHPDRGYVLTF
TGTGCCAGCAGCCATCCGGACAGGGGCTACGTCCTGACTTTC
>NA|TRBJ2-4|TRBV18|TRBD1
CASSPGQDGFQYF
TGTGCCAGCTCACCCGGACAGGATGGGTTTCAGTACTTC
>NA|TRBJ1-5|TRBV20-1|NA
CSVQVGQPQHF
TGCAGTGTCCAGGTGGGTCAGCCCCAGCATTTT
>NA|TRBJ1-1|TRBV6-1|NA
CASSPAGTEAFF
TGTGCCAGCAGTCCCGCCGGCACTGAAGCTTTCTTT
>NA|TRBJ1-6|TRBV25-1|NA
CASSAHRQRFANSPLHF
TGTGCCAGCAGTGCCCATCGACAGCGCTTTGCTAATTCACCCCTCCACTTT
>NA|TRBJ1-1|TRBV12-3/TRBV12-4|NA
CASQGFAEAFF
TGTGCCAGTCAGGGTTTCGCTGAAGCTTTCTTT
>NA|TRBJ1-1|TRBV27|TRBD1
CASSSTGGTEAFF
TGTGCCAGCAGCTCTACAGGGGGCACTGAAGCTTTCTTT
>NA|TRBJ1-2|TRBV6-1|NA
CASSEAYLVIYGYTF
TGTGCCAGCAGTGAAGCTTACCTAGTCATCTATGGCTACACCTTC
>NA|TRBJ2-1|TRBV7-8|TRBD2
CASSPGLAGVNEQFF
TGTGCCAGCAGCCCGGGACTAGCGGGGGTCAATGAGCAGTTCTTC
>NA|TRBJ1-1|TRBV11-2|NA
CASSSRVNTEAFF
TGTGCCAGCAGCTCCAGGGTGAACACTGAAGCTTTCTTT
>NA|TRBJ1-6|TRBV3-1/TRBV3-2|TRBD1
CASSRQGFLDSPLHF
TGTGCCAGCAGCCGACAGGGGTTTCTTGATTCACCCCTCCACTTT
>once|TRBJ1-1|TRBV28|NA
CASSFQVGDTEAFF
TGTGCCAGCAGTTTTCAGGTGGGCGACACTGAAGCTTTCTTT
>once|TRBJ1-2|TRBV9|NA
CASSVALTANYGYTF
TGTGCCAGCAGCGTAGCTTTGACAGCTAACTATGGCTACACCTTC
>NA|TRBJ1-1|TRBV5-1|NA
CASAGPAGSGTEAFF
TGCGCCAGCGCGGGCCCCGCCGGGTCTGGCACTGAAGCTTTCTTT
>NA|TRBJ2-6|TRBV10-2|NA
CASSDGSLSSGANVLTF
TGCGCCAGCAGTGATGGCAGTTTAAGCTCTGGGGCCAACGTCCTGACTTTC
>NA|TRBJ1-1|TRBV5-4|TRBD1
CASSLAPHRGVGNTEAFF
TGTGCCAGCAGCTTGGCCCCCCACAGGGGAGTTGGGAACACTGAAGCTTTCTTT
>NA|TRBJ1-3|TRBV4-1|NA
CASSQVGQAGNTIYF
TGCGCCAGCAGCCAAGTGGGGCAGGCGGGAAACACCATATATTTT